The entry that follows covers one T cell receptor beta chain sequence. Its target is unknown. This sample's time point: patch test 2, 6 weeks after DPC sensitization. Treatment specified: therapeutic diphenylcyclopropenone sensitization with weekly scalp DPC. TCRdb used MiXCR to reprocess the RACE reads, holding one entry per CDR3 protein. The profile shows 35,000 to 50,000 distinct CDR3 sequences, around 10% of them singletons. This CDR3 has 15 residues. Germline CDR1 and CDR2: MNHEY and SVGAGI. Trimming cost V 6 bases and J 8 bases, with 21 bases left between them. The data were taken from a study of human T cells and chemical hapten exposure. Overall study results and limits: DPC sensitization left the count of TCRs above 1 in 1000 unchanged.

V gene TRBV6-5 combines with J gene TRBJ2-3; D may be TRBD1 or TRBD2 (5 bases each). Specimen: whole blood, collected in connection with sensitization to the hapten diphenylcyclopropenone (DPC). This TCR was recovered from a woman aged 40 to 49 with alopecia areata. Some clones in this sample may be carry-over from other donors' samples. The CDR3 DNA follows: TGTGCCAGCAGCAATAGGGGACCCCGGTGGGGTACGCAGTATTTT. This codes for CASSNRGPRWGTQYF.